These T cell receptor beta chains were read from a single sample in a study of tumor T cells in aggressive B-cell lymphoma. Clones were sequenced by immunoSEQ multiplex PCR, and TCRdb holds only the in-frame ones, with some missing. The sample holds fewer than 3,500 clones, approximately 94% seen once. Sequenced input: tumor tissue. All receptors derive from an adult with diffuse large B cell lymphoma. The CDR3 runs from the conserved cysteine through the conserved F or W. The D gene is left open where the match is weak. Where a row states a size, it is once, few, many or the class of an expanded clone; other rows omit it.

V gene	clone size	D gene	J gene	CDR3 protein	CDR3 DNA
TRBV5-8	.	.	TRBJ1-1	CASSLAGQNTEAFF	TGTGCCAGCAGCTTGGCGGGACAGAACACTGAAGCTTTCTTT
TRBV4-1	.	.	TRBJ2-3	CASSQIGVTDTQYF	TGCGCCAGCAGCCAAATTGGAGTTACAGATACGCAGTATTTT
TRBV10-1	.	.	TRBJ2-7	CASSEDGGFHEQYF	TGCGCCAGCAGTGAGGACGGAGGGTTCCACGAGCAGTACTTC
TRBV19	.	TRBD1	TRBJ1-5	CASTRGDRREPQHF	TGTGCCAGTACCCGGGGGGACAGGAGAGAACCCCAGCATTTT
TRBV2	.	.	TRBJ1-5	CASSGLEEQPQHF	TGTGCCAGCAGTGGACTCGAGGAACAGCCCCAGCATTTT
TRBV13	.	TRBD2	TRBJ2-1	CASSNQLAGMFF	TGTGCCAGCAGCAACCAACTAGCGGGCATGTTCTTC
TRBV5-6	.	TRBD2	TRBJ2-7	CASSPTSGSTYEQYF	TGTGCCAGCAGCCCGACTAGCGGGAGTACCTACGAGCAGTACTTC
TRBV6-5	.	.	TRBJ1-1	CASSYSMVGGRTEAFF	TGTGCCAGCAGTTACTCGATGGTCGGGGGGAGAACTGAAGCTTTCTTT
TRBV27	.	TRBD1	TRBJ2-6	CASSLGDRDPSGANVLTF	TGTGCCAGCAGTCTAGGGGACAGGGACCCCTCTGGGGCCAACGTTCTGACTTTC
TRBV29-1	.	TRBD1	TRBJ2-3	CSVDRVGVQDTQYF	TGCAGCGTCGACAGGGTCGGAGTACAGGATACGCAGTATTTT
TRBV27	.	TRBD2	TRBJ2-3	CASQRGTSGTDTQYF	TGTGCCAGCCAACGCGGGACTAGCGGCACAGATACGCAGTATTTT
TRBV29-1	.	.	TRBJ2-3	CSVYRVTDTQYF	TGCAGCGTTTACAGGGTGACAGATACGCAGTATTTT
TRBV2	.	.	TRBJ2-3	CASRVEATDTQYF	TGTGCCAGCCGGGTTGAGGCAACAGATACGCAGTATTTT
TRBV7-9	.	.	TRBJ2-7	CASSFNTGTRMEQYF	TGTGCCAGCAGTTTTAACACCGGGACTCGAATGGAGCAGTACTTC
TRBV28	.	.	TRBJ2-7	CASRERPYEQYF	TGTGCCAGCCGAGAGCGCCCCTACGAGCAGTACTTC
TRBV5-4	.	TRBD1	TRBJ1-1	CASSGRDRGDTEAFF	TGTGCCAGCAGCGGCCGGGACAGGGGGGATACTGAAGCTTTCTTT
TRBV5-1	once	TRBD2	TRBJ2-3	CASSLRVAGATDTQYF	TGCGCCAGCAGCTTGAGGGTAGCGGGAGCCACAGATACGCAGTATTTT
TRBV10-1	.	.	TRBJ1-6	CASSEDDRDSPLHF	TGCGCCAGCAGTGAGGACGATCGGGATTCACCCCTCCACTTT
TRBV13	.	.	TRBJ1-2	CASSIPGGYGYTF	TGTGCCAGCAGCATACCCGGCGGGTATGGCTACACCTTC
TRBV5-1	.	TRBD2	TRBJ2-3	CASTLWREGTDTQYF	TGCGCCAGCACCCTTTGGCGGGAGGGCACAGATACGCAGTATTTT
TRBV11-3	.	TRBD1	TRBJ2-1	CASSSGQINEQFF	TGTGCCAGCAGTTCGGGACAGATCAATGAGCAGTTCTTC
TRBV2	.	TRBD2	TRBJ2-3	CASSETGLAGYTDTQYF	TGTGCCAGCAGTGAAACGGGACTAGCGGGTTACACAGATACGCAGTATTTT
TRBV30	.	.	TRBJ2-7	CASRQATYEQYF	TGTGCCTCGAGACAGGCCACCTACGAGCAGTACTTC
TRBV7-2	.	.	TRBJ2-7	CASSPEVVSYEQYF	TGTGCCAGCAGCCCAGAGGTAGTTTCCTACGAGCAGTACTTC
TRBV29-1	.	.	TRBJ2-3	CSVEDLTELADMQYF	TGCAGCGTTGAAGATCTAACGGAGCTGGCAGATATGCAGTATTTT
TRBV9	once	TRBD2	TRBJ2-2	CASSALAGGELFF	TGTGCCAGCAGCGCCTTAGCGGGAGGGGAGCTGTTTTTT
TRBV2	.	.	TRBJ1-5	CASSDVQSNQPQHF	TGTGCCAGCAGCGACGTACAGAGCAATCAGCCCCAGCATTTT
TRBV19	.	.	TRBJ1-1	CASSTGQFVEAFF	TGTGCCAGTAGCACAGGACAGTTCGTTGAAGCTTTCTTT
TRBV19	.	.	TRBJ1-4	CASSLTGLAEKLFF	TGTGCCAGTAGCCTGACAGGCCTCGCAGAAAAACTGTTTTTT
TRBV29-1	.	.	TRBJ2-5	CSVGTDQETQYF	TGCAGCGTTGGGACAGACCAAGAGACCCAGTACTTC
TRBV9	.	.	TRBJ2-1	CASSVQTGSYNEQFF	TGTGCCAGCAGCGTACAGACGGGCTCCTACAATGAGCAGTTCTTC
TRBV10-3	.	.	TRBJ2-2	CAISPPGGATGELFF	TGTGCCATCAGCCCGCCTGGGGGGGCTACCGGGGAGCTGTTTTTT
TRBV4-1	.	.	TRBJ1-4	CASSQGYTGSREKLFF	TGCGCCAGCAGCCAAGGTTACACAGGGTCACGAGAAAAACTGTTTTTT
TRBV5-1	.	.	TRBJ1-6	CASSLALAGDNSPLHF	TGCGCCAGCAGCTTGGCCCTCGCGGGGGATAATTCACCCCTCCACTTT
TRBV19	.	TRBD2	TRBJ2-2	CASSKRGNAGELFF	TGTGCCAGTAGTAAGCGGGGGAACGCCGGGGAGCTGTTTTTT